Each of the 13 T cell receptor beta chains below was sequenced from the same sample in a study of T cell responses to AZD1222 COVID-19 vaccine. The repertoire was sequenced with immunoSEQ multiplex PCR; TCRdb's copy has only in-frame clones and lacks some. The data show about 160,000 clones, with about 90% seen just once and 1.1% held by the top ten. Material: peripheral blood, obtained 28 days after the second AZD1222 dose. These receptors came from an adult who received the AZD1222 COVID-19 vaccine.

V usage is TRBV29-1 and J usage is TRBJ2-3; D is uncertain. The V end was cut by 4 bases, the J end by 0 bases, with 14 bases between. CDR3 length: 15 residues. Germline CDR1 SQVTM, CDR2 ANQGSEA. DNA of the CDR3: TGCAGCGTTGTCCTGACAAGAACTAGCACAGATACGCAGTATTTT. Protein product: CSVVLTRTSTDTQYF.

The rearrangement joins TRBV2 to TRBJ1-2; D remains unclear. Trimming left V 0 bases short and J 5 bases short, with 10 bases between. Looked up from germline, CDR1 is SNHLY and CDR2 is FYNNEI. This CDR3 is 14 amino acids long. CDR3 nucleotide sequence: TGTGCCAGCAGTGAAGCGCTTCCCGGGTATGGCTACACCTTC. The encoded protein is CASSEALPGYGYTF.

V gene TRBV5-1 combines with J gene TRBJ2-7, with TRBD2 identical over 8 bases. The CDR3 contains 14 residues. Trimming at V came to 1 base and at J to 6 bases, leaving 6 bases not matched to a gene. Germline assignment: CDR1 SGHRS and CDR2 YFSETQ. The CDR3 nucleotides read TGCGCCAGCAGCTTGAGCGGGGGACCTCGCGAGCAGTACTTC. It encodes CASSLSGGPREQYF. The variable domain in full, completed from reference TRBV5-1 and TRBJ2-7, reads KAGVTQTPRYLIKTRGQQVTLSCSPISGHRSVSWYQQTPGQGLQFLFEYFSETQRNKGNFPGRFSGRQFSNSRSEMNVSTLELGDSALYLCASSLSGGPREQYFGPGTRLTVT.

The J gene is TRBJ1-1, the V gene TRBV29-1, with D perhaps matching TRBD1 (5 bases). Trimming took 5 bases from V and 3 from J, leaving 10 bases between them. Looked up from germline, CDR1 is SQVTM and CDR2 is ANQGSEA. There are 12 residues in the CDR3. The chain's CDR3 is CSVWDGYTEAFF. The CDR3 DNA reads TGCAGCGTTTGGGACGGCTACACTGAAGCTTTCTTT.

The rearrangement uses TRBV3-1 (or the pseudogene TRBV3-2) and TRBJ1-3; TRBD1 is a possible D gene (6 bases). V was shortened by 0 bases and J by 4 bases, with 10 bases between the two germline ends. CDR1 and CDR2 from the germline V gene are LGHDT and YNNKEL (reference sequence). The CDR3 extends over 15 amino acids. CDR3 sequence reads: CASSQDSGAGNTIYF. For the CDR3, the DNA is TGTGCCAGCAGCCAAGACTCGGGGGCCGGAAACACCATATATTTT.

CDR3 loop: CAIAPQGPSTDTQYF. The CDR3 DNA follows: TGTGCCATCGCACCTCAGGGGCCTAGCACAGATACGCAGTATTTT. This chain connects TRBV10-3 to TRBJ2-3; perhaps TRBD1 as D (6 bases). V lost 8 bases and J lost 0, with 15 bases in between. The CDR3 is 15 residues long. Looked up from germline, CDR1 is ENHRY and CDR2 is SYGVKD.

The rearrangement joins TRBV7-2 to TRBJ1-4, with D possibly matching TRBD1 (5 bases). The CDR3 totals 15 residues. V lost 0 bases, J lost 8 bases, and 13 bases lay in between. The germline V gene has CDR1 SGHTA and CDR2 FQGNSA. The CDR3 sequence is CASSLASPWGEKLFF. The DNA for the CDR3 is TGTGCCAGCAGCTTAGCAAGCCCCTGGGGGGAAAAACTGTTTTTT.

The rearrangement links TRBV12-3 or TRBV12-4 to TRBJ2-7; maybe TRBD1 (5 bases). V was pared by 6 bases and J by 7 bases, with 13 bases between. There are 12 residues in the CDR3. This chain's CDR3 is CASSQGMREQYF. The CDR3 DNA sequence: TGTGCCAGCAGCCAGGGAATGCGGGAGCAGTACTTC.

As concerns this clone: Other DNA sequences in this sample translate to the same CDR3. This sequence joins TRBV27 and TRBJ1-4; D not certain. The CDR3 extends over 12 amino acids. Germline CDR1 and CDR2: MNHEY and SMNVEV (reference sequence). The V gene lost 8 bases and the J gene lost 0 bases, with 4 bases spanning the gap. The CDR3 sequence: CASSATNEKLFF. CDR3 DNA sequence: TGTGCCAGCTCTGCAACTAATGAAAAACTGTTTTTT.

The chain couples TRBV9 to TRBJ2-5, with D perhaps matching TRBD2 (5 bases). Per germline, CDR1 SGDLS and CDR2 YYNGEE. Deletions cut 0 bases from V and 5 bases from J, with 8 bases between. The CDR3 extends over 13 amino acids. CDR3 protein: CASSVDLAETQYF. CDR3 DNA: TGTGCCAGCAGCGTAGATTTAGCGGAGACCCAGTACTTC.

The chain carries TRBV18 and TRBJ1-1, with TRBD1 as a possible D gene (5 bases). V lost 5 bases, J lost 5 bases, and 21 bases lay in between. CDR3 length equals 16 residues. The germline V gene has CDR1 KGHSH and CDR2 LQKENI. The CDR3 protein is CASSFRELGMWTEAFF. CDR3 nucleotide sequence: TGTGCCAGCTCATTCAGGGAATTAGGGATGTGGACTGAAGCTTTCTTT.

This clone has only one observation. V usage is TRBV7-8 and J usage is TRBJ2-2; 7 nucleotides align to TRBD1. The CDR3 is 18 residues long. V lost 3 bases, J lost 6 bases, and 16 bases stayed unmatched. In germline, CDR1 is SGHVS, CDR2 FQNEAQ. The CDR3 DNA follows: TGTGCCAGCAGCTTGTTGAGAGTGAGACAGGGTTTTTCCGGGGAGCTGTTTTTT. Its protein product is CASSLLRVRQGFSGELFF.

This clone was picked up one time. J is TRBJ1-5 and V is TRBV6-6; 8 bases align to TRBD1. Germline loops: CDR1 MNHNY, CDR2 SVGAGI (reference sequence). The V gene end was trimmed by 7 bases and the J gene end by 4 bases; junction bases not matched to a gene: 6. The CDR3 consists of 14 residues. The CDR3 spells CASIRQGSNQPQHF. CDR3 in DNA: TGTGCCAGCATAAGACAGGGGAGTAATCAGCCCCAGCATTTT.